This T cell receptor (beta chain) was identified in a study of CD8+ T cells in alopecia areata. This clone showed up just once. Its target is unknown. Points from the study as a whole: Sequence data from scalp samples additionally include resident alphabeta T cells of normal skin.

This CDR3 is 12 amino acids long. Germline V gives CDR1 MNHNS, CDR2 SASEGT. Trimming stripped 4 bases from V and 5 bases from J, with 5 bases between. Isolated RNA was reverse transcribed into cDNA used as the sequencing template. Assay used: immunoSEQ multiplex PCR; TCRdb lists only in-frame clones, some missing. The table shows approximately 180,000 clones, with 50% to 60% occurring only once. The receptor comes from a human donor with alopecia areata. This chain uses TRBV6-1 with TRBJ2-2; D gene ambiguous. The specimen comprised CD4+ T cells sorted from blood, sampled at week 0. In nucleotides, the CDR3 is TGTGCCAGCAGTGTTCTGACCGGGGAGCTGTTTTTT. Protein product: CASSVLTGELFF.